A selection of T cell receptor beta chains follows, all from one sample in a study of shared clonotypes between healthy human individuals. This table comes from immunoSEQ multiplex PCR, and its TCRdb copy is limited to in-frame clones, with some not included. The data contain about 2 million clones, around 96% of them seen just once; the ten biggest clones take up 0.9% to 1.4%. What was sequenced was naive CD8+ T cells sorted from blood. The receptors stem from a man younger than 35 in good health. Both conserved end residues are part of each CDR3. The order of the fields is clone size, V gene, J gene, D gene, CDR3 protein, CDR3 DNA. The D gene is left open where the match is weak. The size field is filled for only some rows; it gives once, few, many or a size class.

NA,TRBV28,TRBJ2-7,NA,CASSSQWYYEQYF,TGTGCCAGCAGCTCGCAGTGGTATTACGAGCAGTACTTC
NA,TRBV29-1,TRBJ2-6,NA,CSAEESGANVLTF,TGCAGCGCCGAGGAGTCTGGGGCCAACGTCCTGACTTTC
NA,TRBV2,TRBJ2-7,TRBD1,CASSPRTGPSYEQYF,TGTGCCAGCAGTCCGCGGACAGGGCCCTCCTACGAGCAGTACTTC
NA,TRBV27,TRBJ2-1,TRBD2,CASSPRTSGDNEQFF,TGTGCCAGCAGTCCCAGGACTAGCGGGGACAATGAGCAGTTCTTC
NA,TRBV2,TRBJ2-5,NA,CASSEAGLHQETQYF,TGTGCCAGCAGTGAAGCGGGACTTCACCAAGAGACCCAGTACTTC
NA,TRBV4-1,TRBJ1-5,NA,CASSRVGLRDSNQPQHF,TGCGCCAGCAGCCGAGTAGGGCTCCGGGATAGCAATCAGCCCCAGCATTTT
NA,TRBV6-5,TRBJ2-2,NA,CASSYSATGELFF,TGTGCCAGCAGTTACTCCGCTACCGGGGAGCTGTTTTTT
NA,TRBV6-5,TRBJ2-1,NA,CASSSSDGGYNEQFF,TGTGCCAGCAGTTCGTCAGACGGGGGCTACAATGAGCAGTTCTTC
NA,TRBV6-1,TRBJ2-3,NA,CASSEPTGFTDTQYF,TGTGCCAGCAGTGAACCGACGGGATTCACAGATACGCAGTATTTT
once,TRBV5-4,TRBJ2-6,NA,CASSFGGTGPLTF,TGTGCCAGCAGCTTTGGGGGTACAGGACCTCTGACTTTC
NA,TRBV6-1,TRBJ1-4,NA,CASSEPGTEKLFF,TGTGCCAGCAGTGAACCCGGGACAGAAAAACTGTTTTTT
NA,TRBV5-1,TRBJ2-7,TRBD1,CASSLAGGYYEQYF,TGCGCCAGCAGCTTGGCAGGGGGCTACTACGAGCAGTACTTC
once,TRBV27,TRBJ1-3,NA,CASDGNTIYF,TGTGCCAGCGATGGAAACACCATATATTTT
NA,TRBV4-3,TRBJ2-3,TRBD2,CASSQGTAGAADTQYF,TGCGCCAGCAGCCAAGGTACAGCGGGAGCGGCAGATACGCAGTATTTT
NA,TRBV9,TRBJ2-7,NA,CASSVDIAYEQYF,TGTGCCAGCAGCGTAGATATAGCCTACGAGCAGTACTTC
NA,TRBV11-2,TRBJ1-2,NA,CASSFLGRYTF,TGTGCCAGCAGCTTCCTGGGACGTTACACCTTC
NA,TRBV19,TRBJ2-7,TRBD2,CASSIAGAYEQYF,TGTGCCAGTAGTATTGCGGGAGCCTACGAGCAGTACTTC
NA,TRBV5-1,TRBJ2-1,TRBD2,CASSLAGADNEQFF,TGCGCCAGCAGCTTAGCGGGAGCGGACAATGAGCAGTTCTTC
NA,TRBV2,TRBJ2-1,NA,CASSPTDNEQFF,TGTGCCAGCAGTCCTACCGACAATGAGCAGTTCTTC
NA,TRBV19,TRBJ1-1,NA,CASSIDFHRNTEAFF,TGTGCCAGTAGTATAGATTTCCACAGGAACACTGAAGCTTTCTTT
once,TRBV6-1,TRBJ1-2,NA,CASSEAPGGYGYTF,TGTGCCAGCAGTGAAGCGCCCGGGGGCTATGGCTACACCTTC
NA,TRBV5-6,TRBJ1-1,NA,CASSLVRGNPGVEAFF,TGTGCCAGCAGCTTGGTGAGGGGTAACCCGGGGGTTGAAGCTTTCTTT
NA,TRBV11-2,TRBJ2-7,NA,CASSLGRDGVWHEQYF,TGTGCCAGCAGCTTAGGACGGGACGGCGTGTGGCACGAGCAGTACTTC
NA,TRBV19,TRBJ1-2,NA,CASSILLDSWYGYTF,TGTGCCAGTAGTATCCTTTTAGACAGCTGGTATGGCTACACCTTC
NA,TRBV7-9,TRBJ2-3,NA,CASSQRTEPTDTQYF,TGTGCCAGCAGTCAGAGGACAGAGCCGACAGATACGCAGTATTTT
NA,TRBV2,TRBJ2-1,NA,CASSEGSGPGNEQFF,TGTGCCAGCAGTGAGGGGAGCGGCCCAGGGAATGAGCAGTTCTTC
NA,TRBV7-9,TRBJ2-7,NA,CASSDSTGVHEQYF,TGTGCCAGCAGCGACTCGACAGGAGTACACGAGCAGTACTTC